This TCR beta chain was obtained from a study of blood T cells in healthy people across ages. The germline gives CDR1 DFQATT, CDR2 SNEGSKA (reference sequence). The CDR3 is 16 residues long. Trimming took 5 bases from V and 0 from J, leaving 17 bases between them. In its sample, this clonotype was seen a few times. Total RNA was isolated from each sample in quantities of at least 6 micrograms. The authors ran a second PCR of about 7 to 11 cycles using a sample-barcoded 5' primer and a J-beta primer mix. One entry per CDR3 protein results from TCRdb running MiXCR on the 5' RACE reads. The sample contains about 1.1 million distinct CDR3 sequences, around two fifths of which appear only once.

The sequencing input was blood. The V and J genes are TRBV20-1 and TRBJ2-1; D might be TRBD2 (5 bases). This sequence was found in a man aged 18 to 29 in good health. As DNA, the CDR3 is TGCAGTGCTGAATTTGGACTGCAAAGCTCCTACAATGAGCAGTTCTTC. It encodes CSAEFGLQSSYNEQFF.